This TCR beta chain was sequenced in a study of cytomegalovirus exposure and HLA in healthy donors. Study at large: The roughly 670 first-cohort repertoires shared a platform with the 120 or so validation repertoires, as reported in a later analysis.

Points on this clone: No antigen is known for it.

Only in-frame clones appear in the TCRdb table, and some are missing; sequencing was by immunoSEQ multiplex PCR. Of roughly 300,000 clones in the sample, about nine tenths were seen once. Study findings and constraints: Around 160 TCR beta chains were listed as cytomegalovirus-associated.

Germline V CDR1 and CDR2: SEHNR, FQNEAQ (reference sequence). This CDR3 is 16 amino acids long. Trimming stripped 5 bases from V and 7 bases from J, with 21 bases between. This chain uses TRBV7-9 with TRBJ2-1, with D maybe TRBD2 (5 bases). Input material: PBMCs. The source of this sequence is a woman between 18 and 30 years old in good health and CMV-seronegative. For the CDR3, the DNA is TGTGCCAGCAGCCCCCGTTACATCGGGATTGGTAATGAGCAGTTCTTC. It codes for CASSPRYIGIGNEQFF.